Listed here are 22 T cell receptor beta chains from one sample, sequenced in a study of T-cell reconstitution after alpha-beta-depleted transplantation in children. This sample's TCRbeta library carried unique molecular identifier barcodes. TCRdb used MiXCR to reprocess the PCR reads, holding one entry per CDR3 protein. The sample yields around 960,000 distinct CDR3 sequences, about 29% seen once. Sequencing was performed on PBMCs, mostly from graft donor cells, taken 360 days after TCRalphabeta/CD19-depleted stem cell transplant. Receptors were obtained from a boy under three years old who had a stem cell transplant for SCID, so the T cells may come from the graft donor.

V and J are TRBV20-1 and TRBJ1-1, with D possibly matching TRBD1 (5 bases). Germline CDR1 DFQATT, CDR2 SNEGSKA (reference sequence). The CDR3 runs to 16 residues. V was pared by 1 base and J by 0 bases, with 15 bases between. CDR3 sequence: CSARVPGSRMNTEAFF. CDR3 DNA: TGCAGTGCTAGAGTCCCAGGGAGTAGGATGAACACTGAAGCTTTCTTT.

The rearrangement joins TRBV29-1 to TRBJ2-7; unclear D gene. V lost 4 bases, J lost 5 bases, and 9 bases lay in between. Germline values: CDR1 SQVTM, CDR2 ANQGSEA. The length of the CDR3 is 11 residues. This CDR3 reads CSVGLQHEQYF. CDR3 coding DNA: TGCAGCGTTGGACTGCAGCACGAGCAGTACTTC.

The chain employs TRBV24-1 and TRBJ2-1; D not certain. V shed 5 bases and J shed 0 bases, with 13 bases lying between them. Germline V CDR1 and CDR2: KGHDR, SFDVKD. CDR3 size: 16 residues. The CDR3 here is CATSGRVKDSYNEQFF. CDR3 nucleotides: TGTGCCACCAGTGGAAGGGTGAAGGACTCCTACAATGAGCAGTTCTTC.

V and J are TRBV5-1 and TRBJ2-1; D ambiguous. The germline V gene encodes CDR1 SGHRS and CDR2 YFSETQ. The CDR3 covers 9 residues. V lost 1 base and J lost 12, with 2 bases in between. CDR3 loop: CASSLMQFF. The CDR3 nucleotides are TGCGCCAGCAGCTTGATGCAGTTCTTC.

This clonotype has only a few counts. This sequence joins TRBV2 and TRBJ2-5; 8 bases line up with TRBD2. The germline gives CDR1 SNHLY, CDR2 FYNNEI. CDR3 length: 17 amino acids. Trimming cost V 4 bases and J 5 bases; bases outside gene matches: 15. The CDR3 DNA reads as TGTGCCAGCAGTGGAGGCTTGGGTAGCGGGGTTAGTGAGACCCAGTACTTC. This gives the protein CASSGGLGSGVSETQYF.

The sample holds a few counts of this clonotype. The rearrangement joins TRBV6-5 to TRBJ2-1; D may be TRBD1 or TRBD2 (5 bases each). The CDR3 is made up of 15 amino acids. Looked up from germline, CDR1 is MNHEY and CDR2 is SVGAGI. Deletions cut 1 base from V and 7 bases from J, with 14 bases between. The CDR3 loop is CASSYLTRAGNEQFF. Here the CDR3 DNA reads TGTGCCAGCAGTTACTTGACGAGGGCAGGGAATGAGCAGTTCTTC.

The chain is built from TRBV20-1 and TRBJ2-2; 7 nucleotides align to TRBD2. Germline V gene data show CDR1 as DFQATT and CDR2 as SNEGSKA (reference sequence). This CDR3 has 13 amino acids. The ends lost 4 bases at V and 6 bases at J; junction bases unmatched: 5. CDR3 sequence: CSATSGAAGELFF. CDR3 bases: TGCAGTGCTACAAGCGGGGCGGCCGGGGAGCTGTTTTTT.

This sequence joins TRBV5-6 and TRBJ2-4, with TRBD2 matching 7 bases. This CDR3 has 13 amino acids. Germline V gives CDR1 SGHDT, CDR2 YYEEEE. J gave up 8 bases and V 7 bases, and 9 bases lay outside the gene matches. In DNA form, the CDR3 reads TGTGCCAGCCGACTAGCCGGGTTAGACATTCAGTACTTC. Amino acid sequence: CASRLAGLDIQYF.

CDR3 sequence: CASSKAGAGEKLFF. The CDR3 DNA follows: TGTGCCAGCAGCAAAGCCGGGGCGGGTGAAAAACTGTTTTTT. The chain has TRBV5-6 and TRBJ1-4; maybe TRBD1 (5 bases). This CDR3 is 14 amino acids long. Trimming took off 4 bases at V and 7 bases at J, with 14 bases between the two ends. The germline CDR1 and CDR2 sequences are SGHDT and YYEEEE.

J is TRBJ2-5 and V is TRBV27; no clear D gene. The CDR3 runs to 14 residues. Germline CDR1 MNHEY, CDR2 SMNVEV (reference sequence). With 6 bases removed from V and 5 bases from J, the gap between germline ends came to 16 bases. CDR3 residues: CASSSSGATETQYF. The CDR3 DNA sequence: TGTGCCAGCAGCAGCTCAGGCGCGACGGAGACCCAGTACTTC.

The chain joins TRBV10-3 to TRBJ1-1; weak D call: TRBD1 (5 bases). In germline, CDR1 is ENHRY, CDR2 SYGVKD. This CDR3 region has 12 residues. The germline V and J ends were trimmed by 0 bases and 10 bases, with 9 bases remaining between them. CDR3 DNA sequence: TGTGCCATCAGTGAGTCGACAGTCGCAGCTTTCTTT. Translation gives CAISESTVAAFF.

The gene calls are TRBV2 and TRBJ2-3, with D maybe TRBD2 (5 bases). Germline V gives CDR1 SNHLY, CDR2 FYNNEI. The V gene lost 5 bases and the J gene lost 4 bases, with 16 bases spanning the gap. This CDR3 spans 15 amino acids. CDR3 DNA sequence: TGTGCCAGCAGTCGGTCGACGGAGGTCTCAGATACGCAGTATTTT. Amino acids: CASSRSTEVSDTQYF.

In nucleotides, the CDR3 is TGTGCCACCAGCAGCGTCGGACAGCCTTACAATGAGCAGTTCTTC. Translating gives CATSSVGQPYNEQFF. V usage is TRBV15 and J usage is TRBJ2-1; D possibly corresponds to TRBD1 (6 bases). The CDR3 covers 15 residues. From germline, CDR1 is LNHNV and CDR2 YYDKDF (reference sequence). Deletions cut 3 bases from V and 4 bases from J, with 13 bases between.

The chain employs TRBV3-1 and TRBJ1-1; D possibly corresponds to TRBD1 (5 bases). Per the germline V gene, CDR1 is LGHDT and CDR2 is YNNKEL (reference sequence). Trimming shortened V by 3 bases and J by 1 base, and 12 bases separated the two germline ends. The CDR3 is made up of 15 amino acids. The CDR3 sequence is CASSHRTGGNTEAFF. The DNA for the CDR3 is TGTGCCAGCAGCCATCGCACCGGGGGGAACACTGAAGCTTTCTTT.

The genes are TRBV20-1 and TRBJ2-3; 11 bases fit TRBD2. Per the germline V gene, CDR1 is DFQATT and CDR2 is SNEGSKA (reference sequence). This CDR3 is 15 amino acids long. The V and J ends lost 3 bases and 2 bases, in that order; junction bases with no gene match: 4. CDR3 DNA: TGCAGTGCTAGCCTAGCGGGGGGACTCACAGATACGCAGTATTTT. This gives the protein CSASLAGGLTDTQYF.

This clonotype was seen more than once but under ten times. The chain uses TRBV5-1 and TRBJ2-3, with a tentative D call TRBD1 (5 bases). The CDR3 consists of 14 residues. V shed 1 base and J shed 6 bases, with 12 bases lying between them. Per germline, CDR1 SGHRS and CDR2 YFSETQ. CDR3 protein: CASSLLGAVDTQYF. CDR3 bases: TGCGCCAGCAGCTTGCTAGGGGCGGTGGATACGCAGTATTTT.

This clonotype has only a few counts. This chain links TRBV9 with TRBJ2-1; D remains unclear. Germline CDR1 and CDR2: SGDLS and YYNGEE. The CDR3 extends over 14 amino acids. Trimming left V 0 bases short and J 5 bases short, with 9 bases between. Here the CDR3 reads CASSVVAGDNEQFF. The CDR3 DNA sequence: TGTGCCAGCAGCGTAGTAGCTGGGGACAATGAGCAGTTCTTC.

The chain employs TRBV20-1 and TRBJ2-3; TRBD2 matches 7 bases. The CDR3 contains 17 residues. Trimming cost V 0 bases and J 3 bases; bases outside gene matches: 12. Germline-derived CDR1 and CDR2 are DFQATT and SNEGSKA (reference sequence). The CDR3 loop reads CSARDLWPLAATDTQYF. DNA of the CDR3: TGCAGTGCTAGAGATCTGTGGCCCCTAGCGGCAACAGATACGCAGTATTTT.

The V and J genes are TRBV5-1 and TRBJ2-7; D unclear. The CDR3 runs 18 residues. Germline CDR1 and CDR2: SGHRS and YFSETQ. V was clipped by 1 base and J by 2 bases, with 22 bases between them. DNA of the CDR3: TGCGCCAGCAGCTTGTACCCCCAGACGGAAGGAACAACCTACGAGCAGTACTTC. As protein: CASSLYPQTEGTTYEQYF.

In DNA form, the CDR3 reads TGCGCCAGCACCGACAGGGGCTTCAATGAGCAGTTCTTC. Encoded protein: CASTDRGFNEQFF. V usage is TRBV5-1 and J usage is TRBJ2-1, with TRBD1 matching over 8 bases. The CDR3 is made up of 13 amino acids. Trimming at V came to 6 bases and at J to 6 bases, leaving 5 bases not matched to a gene. The germline V gene encodes CDR1 SGHRS and CDR2 YFSETQ.

V is TRBV3-1 and J is TRBJ2-5, with 12 bases lining up with TRBD2. The CDR3 runs 17 residues. Germline CDR1 reads LGHDT; CDR2 reads YNNKEL (reference sequence). The V and J ends lost 10 bases and 4 bases, in that order; junction bases with no gene match: 16. In DNA, the CDR3 is TGTGCCACCTCCCATCCGTTACTAGCGGGGGGACCAGAGACCCAGTACTTC. It is translated as CATSHPLLAGGPETQYF.

Only a few counts were recorded for this clonotype. This chain uses TRBV12-3 or TRBV12-4 with TRBJ2-3; TRBD1 matches at 8 bases. This CDR3 comprises 15 residues. The junction had 7 bases not matched to a gene; V was cut back by 5 bases and J by 3 bases. CDR3 bases: TGTGCCAGCAGTGACCGGGACAGGTTGACAGATACGCAGTATTTT. Translated: CASSDRDRLTDTQYF.